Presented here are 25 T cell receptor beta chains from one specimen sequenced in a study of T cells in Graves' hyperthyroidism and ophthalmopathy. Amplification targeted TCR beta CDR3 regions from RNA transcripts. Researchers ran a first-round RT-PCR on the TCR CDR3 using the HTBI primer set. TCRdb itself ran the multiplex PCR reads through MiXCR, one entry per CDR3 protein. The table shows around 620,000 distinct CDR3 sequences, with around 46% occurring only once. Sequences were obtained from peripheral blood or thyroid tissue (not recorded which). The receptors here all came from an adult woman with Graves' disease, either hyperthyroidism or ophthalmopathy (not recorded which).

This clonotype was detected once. The DNA of the CDR3 is TGTGCCAGCAGCCAAGCAGGTCAGGGTCGGTACGAGCAGTACTTC. It codes for CASSQAGQGRYEQYF. The genes are TRBV14 and TRBJ2-7; tentative D call: TRBD1 (5 bases). Germline lookup yields CDR1 SGHDN and CDR2 FVKESK. V was clipped by 1 base and J by 4 bases, with 14 bases between them. The CDR3 runs to 15 residues.

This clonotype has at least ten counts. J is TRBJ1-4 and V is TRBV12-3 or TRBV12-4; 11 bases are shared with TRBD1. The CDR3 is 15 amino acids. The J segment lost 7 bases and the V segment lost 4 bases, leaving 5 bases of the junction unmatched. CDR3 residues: CASSWPGQGVEKLFF. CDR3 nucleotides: TGTGCCAGCAGTTGGCCGGGACAGGGGGTTGAAAAACTGTTTTTT.

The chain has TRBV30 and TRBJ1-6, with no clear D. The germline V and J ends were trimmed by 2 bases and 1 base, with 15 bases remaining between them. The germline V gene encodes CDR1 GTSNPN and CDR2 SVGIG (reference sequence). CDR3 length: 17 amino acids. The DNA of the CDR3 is TGTGCCTGGAGTTGGGTGGGCGGACGGTCCTATAATTCACCCCTCCACTTT. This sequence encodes CAWSWVGGRSYNSPLHF.

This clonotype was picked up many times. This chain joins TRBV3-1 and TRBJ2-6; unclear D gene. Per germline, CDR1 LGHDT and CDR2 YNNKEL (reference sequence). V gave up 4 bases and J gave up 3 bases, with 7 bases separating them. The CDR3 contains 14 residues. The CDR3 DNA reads TGTGCCAGCAGCCGAAAGGGTGGGGCCAACGTCCTGACTTTC. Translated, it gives CASSRKGGANVLTF.

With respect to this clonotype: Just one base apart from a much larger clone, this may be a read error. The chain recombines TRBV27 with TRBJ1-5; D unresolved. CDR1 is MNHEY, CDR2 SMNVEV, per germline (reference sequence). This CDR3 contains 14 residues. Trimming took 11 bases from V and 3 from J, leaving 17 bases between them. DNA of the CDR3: TGTGCCGGCTATATGGGTTCGGTCAATCAGCCCCAGCATTTT. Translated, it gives CAGYMGSVNQPQHF.

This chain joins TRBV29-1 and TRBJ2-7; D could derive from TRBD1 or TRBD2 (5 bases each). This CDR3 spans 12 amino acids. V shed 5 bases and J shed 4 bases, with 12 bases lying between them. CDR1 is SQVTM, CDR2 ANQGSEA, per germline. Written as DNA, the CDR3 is TGCAGCGTTACGGGGACGCTATACGAGCAGTACTTC. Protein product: CSVTGTLYEQYF.

CDR3 coding DNA: TGCAGCGTTTTTAGCCAGGGGTGGGGTGAAAAACTGTTTTTT. Translated: CSVFSQGWGEKLFF. The chain has TRBV29-1 and TRBJ1-4, with D perhaps TRBD1 (6 bases). V was trimmed by 5 bases and J by 7 bases, leaving 17 bases between them. CDR3 length: 14 residues. Germline CDR1 and CDR2: SQVTM and ANQGSEA.

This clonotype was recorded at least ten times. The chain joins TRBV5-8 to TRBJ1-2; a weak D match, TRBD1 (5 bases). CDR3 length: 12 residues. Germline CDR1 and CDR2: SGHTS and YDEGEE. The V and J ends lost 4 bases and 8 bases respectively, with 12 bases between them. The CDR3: CASSIPEGGYTF. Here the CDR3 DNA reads TGTGCCAGCAGCATCCCCGAGGGGGGCTACACCTTC.

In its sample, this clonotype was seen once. For the CDR3, the DNA is TGCAGCGTCCTAGGGCCACGGGGGGCTGAAAAACTGTTTTTT. It is translated as CSVLGPRGAEKLFF. The chain has TRBV29-1 and TRBJ1-4, with D perhaps TRBD1 (6 bases). The CDR3 is 14 amino acids. V was pared by 6 bases and J by 7 bases, with 18 bases between. Germline assignment: CDR1 SQVTM and CDR2 ANQGSEA.

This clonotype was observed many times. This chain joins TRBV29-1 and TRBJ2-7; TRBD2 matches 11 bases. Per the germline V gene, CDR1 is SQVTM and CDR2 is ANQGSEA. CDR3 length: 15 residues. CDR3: CRLQKGTSGDYEQYF. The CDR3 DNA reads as TGCAGACTTCAGAAGGGGACTAGCGGTGACTACGAGCAGTACTTC.

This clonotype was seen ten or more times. CDR3 sequence (DNA): TGTGCCAGCAGCTCAGGACGGGATAATTCACCCCTCCACTTT. Translated: CASSSGRDNSPLHF. The chain employs TRBV7-9 and TRBJ1-6; no definite D call. CDR3 length: 14 residues. Looked up from germline, CDR1 is SEHNR and CDR2 is FQNEAQ (reference sequence). The V end was cut by 4 bases, the J end by 5 bases, with 9 bases between. Looking up the rest from reference TRBV7-9 and TRBJ1-6 gives the full variable domain: DTGVSQNPRHKITKRGQNVTFRCDPISEHNRLYWYRQTLGQGPEFLTYFQNEAQLEKSRLLSDRFSAERPKGSFSTLEIQRTEQGDSAMYLCASSSGRDNSPLHFGNGTRLTVT.

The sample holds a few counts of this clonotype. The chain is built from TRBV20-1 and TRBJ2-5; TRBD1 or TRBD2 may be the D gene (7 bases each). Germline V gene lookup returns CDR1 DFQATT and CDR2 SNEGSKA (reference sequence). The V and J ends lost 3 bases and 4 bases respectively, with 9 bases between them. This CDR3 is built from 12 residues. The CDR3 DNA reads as TGCAGTGCTAGCAGGGGGGGAGAGACCCAGTACTTC. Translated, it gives CSASRGGETQYF.

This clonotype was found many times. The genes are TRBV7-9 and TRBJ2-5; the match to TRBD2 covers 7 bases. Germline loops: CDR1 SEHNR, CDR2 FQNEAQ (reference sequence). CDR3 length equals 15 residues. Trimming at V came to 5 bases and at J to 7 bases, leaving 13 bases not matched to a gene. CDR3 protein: CASSPPLGGSGTQYF. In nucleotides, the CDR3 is TGTGCCAGCAGCCCCCCTCTCGGCGGGAGCGGGACCCAGTACTTC. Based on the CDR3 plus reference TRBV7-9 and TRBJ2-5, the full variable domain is DTGVSQNPRHKITKRGQNVTFRCDPISEHNRLYWYRQTLGQGPEFLTYFQNEAQLEKSRLLSDRFSAERPKGSFSTLEIQRTEQGDSAMYLCASSPPLGGSGTQYFGPGTRLLVL.

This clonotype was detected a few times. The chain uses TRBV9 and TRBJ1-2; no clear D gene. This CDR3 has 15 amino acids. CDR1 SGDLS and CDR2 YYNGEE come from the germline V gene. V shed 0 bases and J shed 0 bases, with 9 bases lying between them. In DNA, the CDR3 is TGTGCCAGCAGCGTAGCTAGCGGTGCTAACTATGGCTACACCTTC. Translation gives CASSVASGANYGYTF.

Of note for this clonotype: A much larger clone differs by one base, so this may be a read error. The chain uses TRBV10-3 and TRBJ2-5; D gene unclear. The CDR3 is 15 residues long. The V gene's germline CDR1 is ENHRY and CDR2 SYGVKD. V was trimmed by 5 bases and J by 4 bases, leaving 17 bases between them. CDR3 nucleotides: TGTGCCATCAGTACCTACGGACCACAAGGAGAGACCCAGTACTTC. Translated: CAISTYGPQGETQYF.

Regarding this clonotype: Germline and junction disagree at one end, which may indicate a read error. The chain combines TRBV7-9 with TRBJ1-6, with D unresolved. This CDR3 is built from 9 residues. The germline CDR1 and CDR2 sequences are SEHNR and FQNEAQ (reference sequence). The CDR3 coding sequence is TGTGCCAGCACCTTACCCCTCCACTTT. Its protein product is CASTLPLHF.

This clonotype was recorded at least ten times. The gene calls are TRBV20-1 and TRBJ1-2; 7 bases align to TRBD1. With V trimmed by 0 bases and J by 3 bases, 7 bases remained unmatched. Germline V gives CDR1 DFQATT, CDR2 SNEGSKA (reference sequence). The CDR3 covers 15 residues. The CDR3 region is CSARDRAGGDYGYTF. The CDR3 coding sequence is TGCAGTGCTAGAGATAGGGCAGGGGGAGACTATGGCTACACCTTC.

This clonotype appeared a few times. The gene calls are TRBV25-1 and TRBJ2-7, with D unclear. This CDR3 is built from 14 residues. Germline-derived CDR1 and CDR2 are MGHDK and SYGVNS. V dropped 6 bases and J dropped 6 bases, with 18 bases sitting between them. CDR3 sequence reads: CASSLNSLRSEQYF. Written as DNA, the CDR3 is TGTGCCAGCAGCCTAAACTCCTTGAGGAGCGAGCAGTACTTC.

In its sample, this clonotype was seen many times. As DNA, the CDR3 is TGTGCCTTGGGGACGGCACCCGGGGGCACTGAAGCTTTCTTT. Its translation: CALGTAPGGTEAFF. The chain uses TRBV30 and TRBJ1-1; tentatively, D is TRBD1 (5 bases). Germline CDR1 and CDR2: GTSNPN and SVGIG (reference sequence). The CDR3 has 14 amino acids. The ends were cut back, 7 bases at V and 4 bases at J, with 19 bases in the middle.

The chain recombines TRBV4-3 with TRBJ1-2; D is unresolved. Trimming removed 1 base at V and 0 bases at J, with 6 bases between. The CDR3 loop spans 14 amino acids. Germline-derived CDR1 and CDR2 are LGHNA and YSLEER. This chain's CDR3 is CASSQVQANYGYTF. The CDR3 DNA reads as TGCGCCAGCAGCCAAGTCCAGGCTAACTATGGCTACACCTTC.

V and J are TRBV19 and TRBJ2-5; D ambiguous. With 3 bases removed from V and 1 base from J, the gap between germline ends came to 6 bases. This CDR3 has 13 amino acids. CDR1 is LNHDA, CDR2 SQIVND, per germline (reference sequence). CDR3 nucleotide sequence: TGTGCCAGTAGTATCAACACCCAAGAGACCCAGTACTTC. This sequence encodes CASSINTQETQYF.

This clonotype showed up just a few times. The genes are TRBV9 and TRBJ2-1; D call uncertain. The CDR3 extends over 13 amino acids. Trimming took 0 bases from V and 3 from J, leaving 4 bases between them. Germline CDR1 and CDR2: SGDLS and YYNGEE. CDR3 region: CASSVEGYNEQFF. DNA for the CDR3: TGTGCCAGCAGCGTAGAAGGCTACAATGAGCAGTTCTTC.

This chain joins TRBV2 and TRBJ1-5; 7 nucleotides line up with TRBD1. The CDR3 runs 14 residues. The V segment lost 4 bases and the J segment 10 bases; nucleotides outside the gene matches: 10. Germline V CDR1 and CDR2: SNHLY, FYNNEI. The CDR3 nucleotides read TGTGCCAGCAGTGCTTGGACAGGCATTGGCCCCCAGCATTTT. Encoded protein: CASSAWTGIGPQHF.

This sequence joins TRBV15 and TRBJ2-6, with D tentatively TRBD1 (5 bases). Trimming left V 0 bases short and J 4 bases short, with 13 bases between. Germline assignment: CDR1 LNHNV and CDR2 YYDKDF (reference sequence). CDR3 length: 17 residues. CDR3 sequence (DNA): TGTGCCACCAGCAGAGATCAGGGTAGCACCGGGGCCAACGTCCTGACTTTC. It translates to CATSRDQGSTGANVLTF.

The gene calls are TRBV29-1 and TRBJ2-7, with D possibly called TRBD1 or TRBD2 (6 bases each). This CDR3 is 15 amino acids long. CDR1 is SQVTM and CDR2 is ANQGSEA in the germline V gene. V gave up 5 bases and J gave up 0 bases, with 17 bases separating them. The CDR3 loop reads CSVTSGDSNSYEQYF. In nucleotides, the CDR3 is TGCAGCGTTACGTCAGGGGACTCAAACTCCTACGAGCAGTACTTC.